This T cell receptor beta chain came from a study of vaccination and CD4 T cells after COVID-19. Study in general: Two of the convalescents were Hispanic, and the group consisted of six males and four females. Stimulation of the cells used overlapping spike peptide pools from SARS-CoV-2 and from the common cold coronaviruses HCoV-NL63, HCoV-OC43 and HCoV-229E.

Noted treatment: approximately 9-day PBMC culture with coronavirus spike peptide pools or control peptides (ViraFEST assay). Trimming removed 6 bases from V and 6 bases from J; junction bases left unmatched: 8. The CDR3 has 15 amino acids. CDR1 and CDR2 from the germline V gene are MNHNS and SASEGT. CD4+ T cells that had been cultured provided DNA sequenced with the Oncomine TCR Beta short-read assay. Genomic DNA extraction was carried out from cultured CD4+ T cells. TCRdb re-called the PCR reads with MiXCR, one entry per CDR3 protein. The table includes around 21,000 distinct CDR3 sequences, more than 50% detected once. On this clonotype itself: Its cognate antigen is unknown.

This TCR was recovered from a human donor who had recovered from COVID-19. V is TRBV6-1 and J is TRBJ2-2, with 9 positions matching TRBD2. What was sequenced was CD4+ T cells from blood, cultured in vitro. CDR3 protein: CASRPLAGTAGELFF. CDR3 bases: TGTGCCAGCAGACCTCTAGCGGGGACCGCCGGGGAGCTGTTTTTT.